In its sample, the clone carrying this TCR beta chain was seen many times. Its antigen is not identified. This entry is derived from a study of T-cell reconstitution after alpha-beta-depleted transplantation in children. Regarding the study as a whole: At one year after transplant, newly produced T cells mostly accounted for T-cell counts and diversity. Recipient T cells and thymic progenitors that survived were the source of the high TCRbeta diversity seen at day 60 in some patients. Several hundred expanded graft clones reportedly were the source of alpha-beta T cells about two months after transplant.

Preparing the TCRbeta library involved the use of unique molecular identifiers. TCRdb reanalysed the PCR reads using MiXCR and keeps one entry per CDR3 protein. Found here are 200,000 or so distinct CDR3 sequences, roughly 6.5% of them singletons; the top ten hold around 4.1%. CDR3 size: 13 residues. The germline V gene encodes CDR1 SQVTM and CDR2 ANQGSEA. J was trimmed by 4 bases and V by 6 bases; bases with no gene match: 8. The chain uses TRBV29-1 and TRBJ2-7; 8 nucleotides match TRBD1. The sequencing here drew on PBMCs, taken before TCRalphabeta/CD19-depleted stem cell transplant. The source of this sequence is a girl under two years old with combined immunodeficiency, due to receive a stem cell transplant. This CDR3 reads CSVEGQVAYEQYF. In nucleotides, the CDR3 is TGCAGCGTAGAGGGACAGGTAGCATACGAGCAGTACTTC.